These T cell receptor beta chains were read from a single sample in a study of spatial heterogeneity in lung cancer. TCRdb processed the 5' RACE reads anew with MiXCR; each CDR3 protein has one entry. The sample gives just over 3,000 distinct CDR3 sequences, about 16% of which show up once; under 12% is in the top ten. The sequencing here drew on lung tumor tissue, taken at surgery. The receptor source for this set is a male donor with early-stage non-small cell lung cancer. Both conserved end residues are part of each CDR3. Each record gives: V gene, J gene, CDR3 protein.

V gene: TRBV6-5
J gene: TRBJ2-6
CDR3 protein: CASSYSGQDSSGANVLTF

V gene: TRBV20-1
J gene: TRBJ2-7
CDR3 protein: CSAHLTSGRGVYYEQYF

V gene: TRBV29-1
J gene: TRBJ1-2
CDR3 protein: CSVVVGADYGYTF

V gene: TRBV9
J gene: TRBJ2-1
CDR3 protein: CASSLRTGHNEQFF

V gene: TRBV7-2
J gene: TRBJ2-7
CDR3 protein: CASSLGRTGVAEQYF

V gene: TRBV29-1
J gene: TRBJ2-1
CDR3 protein: CSVELPNEQFF

V gene: TRBV10-3
J gene: TRBJ2-7
CDR3 protein: CAINRDRASYEQYF

V gene: TRBV29-1
J gene: TRBJ2-5
CDR3 protein: CSVARIQQETQYF

V gene: TRBV3-1
J gene: TRBJ2-7
CDR3 protein: CASSHSTDFYEQYF

V gene: TRBV6-2/TRBV6-3
J gene: TRBJ2-7
CDR3 protein: CASSYETGAYEQYF

V gene: TRBV30
J gene: TRBJ2-3
CDR3 protein: CAWEEQGQGFTDTQYF

V gene: TRBV7-9
J gene: TRBJ2-1
CDR3 protein: CASSSGTSGYNEQFF

V gene: TRBV9
J gene: TRBJ2-1
CDR3 protein: CASSVSPSSYYNEQFF

V gene: TRBV20-1
J gene: TRBJ2-7
CDR3 protein: CSARDSGNGYEQYF

V gene: TRBV11-2
J gene: TRBJ2-3
CDR3 protein: CASSPDRGRDTQYF

V gene: TRBV7-2
J gene: TRBJ2-7
CDR3 protein: CASSTTGVGEQYF

V gene: TRBV6-4
J gene: TRBJ2-2
CDR3 protein: CASSLGTNTGELFF

V gene: TRBV12-3/TRBV12-4
J gene: TRBJ2-3
CDR3 protein: CASSWVAGAQYF